This entry lists 4 T cell receptor beta chains sequenced from one sample in a study of T cell repertoires in cytomegalovirus infection. These receptors have no known antigen. TCRdb processed the reads anew with MiXCR; each CDR3 protein has one entry. There are 900,000 to 950,000 distinct CDR3 sequences in the sample; approximately 31% occur only once, and over 12% lies in the top ten. The sequenced sample was cultured CD8+ T cells from PBMCs, obtained from culture after CMV antigen stimulation. These receptors all stem from a human donor in good health (CMV status not recorded). Some clones in this sample may be carry-over from other donors' samples.

As concerns this clonotype: A read error is possible here, since a much larger clone lies one base away. The chain employs TRBV7-2 and TRBJ2-5, with 7 bases aligning to TRBD2. The V gene's germline CDR1 is SGHTA and CDR2 FQGNSA. This CDR3 region has 15 residues. The V segment lost 3 bases and the J segment 4 bases; nucleotides outside the gene matches: 8. This CDR3 reads CASSLISGDAETQYF. The CDR3 DNA sequence: TGTGCCAGCAGCTTGATCAGCGGGGACGCAGAGACCCAGTACTTC.

V gene TRBV9 combines with J gene TRBJ2-1; 10 nucleotides line up with TRBD2. The CDR3 contains 16 residues. Germline lookup yields CDR1 SGDLS and CDR2 YYNGEE. Unmatched junction bases numbered 10, after V lost 6 bases and J lost 4 bases. CDR3: CASTTTLAGGYNEQFF. CDR3 coding DNA: TGTGCCAGCACCACCACCTTAGCGGGGGGATACAATGAGCAGTTCTTC.

This clonotype has just a few counts. The chain recombines TRBV6-2 or TRBV6-3 with TRBJ2-1, with 7 bases matching TRBD1. The ends lost 2 bases at V and 0 bases at J; junction bases unmatched: 7. Germline V lookup: CDR1 MNHEY, CDR2 SVGEGT. This CDR3 contains 17 residues. The CDR3 nucleotides read TGTGCCAGCAGTTACACCGATGACAGGGACTCCTACAATGAGCAGTTCTTC. It yields the protein CASSYTDDRDSYNEQFF.

CDR3 in amino acids: CASSGTGVPYNEQFF. CDR3 nucleotide sequence: TGTGCCAGCAGCGGGACAGGGGTCCCCTACAATGAGCAGTTCTTC. The chain combines TRBV11-3 with TRBJ2-1; TRBD1 agrees at 10 bases. This CDR3 is built from 15 residues. Germline CDR1 reads SGHNT; CDR2 reads YENEEA. V gave up 5 bases and J gave up 2 bases; unmatched junction bases: 3.